This is a list of T cell receptor beta chains from one sample in a study of human T cells and chemical hapten exposure. MiXCR, run by TCRdb on the RACE reads, gives a single entry per CDR3 protein. The table includes 180,000 or so distinct CDR3 sequences, under 35% detected once. The sample in question was whole blood, obtained in connection with sensitization to the hapten diphenylcyclopropenone (DPC). All receptors derive from a woman younger than 45 with alopecia areata. Some clones in this sample may be carry-over from other donors' samples. Both conserved end residues are trimmed from each CDR3.

cdr3_length j_call v_call cdr3_aa
16 TRBJ2-4 TRBV7-2 ASSFRTTDPRAKNIQY
11 TRBJ1-1 TRBV2 ATRGELNTEAF
13 TRBJ2-7 TRBV5-1 ASSQQGVGGYEQY
12 TRBJ2-3 TRBV9 ASSAGHETDTQY
11 TRBJ2-1 TRBV29-1 SVGLSSYNEQF
10 TRBJ1-1 TRBV24-1 ATSDFRGSAF
10 TRBJ1-4 TRBV2 ASSRPDEKLF
11 TRBJ2-7 TRBV29-1 SVDSGERYEQY
13 TRBJ2-5 TRBV6-2/TRBV6-3 ASSYSKVSKETQY
13 TRBJ2-1 TRBV10-3 AISSQTGLYNEQF
14 TRBJ2-2 TRBV10-3 AISLITGTDTGELF
14 TRBJ2-3 TRBV7-2 ASSFSSGRASDTQY
11 TRBJ2-7 TRBV7-2 ASRYDSTYEQY
13 TRBJ1-5 TRBV2 ASNIGQDSNQPQH
10 TRBJ1-2 TRBV2 AGRDSGYGYT
15 TRBJ2-3 TRBV5-1 ASSLAPSGGSTDTQY
14 TRBJ2-2 TRBV29-1 SARGAGSGDTGELF
13 TRBJ1-5 TRBV12-5 ASAPPGGFDQPQH
11 TRBJ2-7 TRBV27 ASSLAAGDEQY
11 TRBJ2-4 TRBV29-1 SVGTSGLNIQY
11 TRBJ1-5 TRBV28 ASGGRSHQPQH
9 TRBJ2-1 TRBV20-1 SGQWVNEQF
13 TRBJ2-2 TRBV20-1 SARVSHSGTGELF
13 TRBJ2-3 TRBV20-1 SAREPGRSTDTQY
15 TRBJ2-1 TRBV29-1 SHQGLTGQSSYNEQF
15 TRBJ2-1 TRBV5-4 ASSHKRTTSSYNEQF
10 TRBJ1-5 TRBV10-3 AISEIDEPQH
10 TRBJ2-7 TRBV13 ASSLGSHEQY
12 TRBJ2-5 TRBV5-1 ASSPGEGGETQY
13 TRBJ1-5 TRBV12-3/TRBV12-4 ASSFADRNNQPQH
11 TRBJ1-1 TRBV29-1 SVVATMNTEAF
12 TRBJ2-7 TRBV7-2 ASSPGLAGMGQY
11 TRBJ1-2 TRBV25-1 ASSAGTLNGYT
11 TRBJ1-1 TRBV12-3/TRBV12-4 AGSLGGGTEAF
14 TRBJ1-5 TRBV28 ASSFGVQGENQPQH
10 TRBJ1-1 TRBV7-9 ASSPQGYEAF
13 TRBJ1-2 TRBV28 ASNPYRGQGDGYT